This entry features one TCR beta chain sequence. Its antigen is as yet unknown. The CDR3 loop spans 15 amino acids. V was cut by 2 bases and J by 4 bases, with 15 bases left in between. Germline V gene data show CDR1 as GTSNPN and CDR2 as SVGIG (reference sequence). The sample comes from a study of OX40 agonist ivuxolimab in advanced cancers. Overall study context: Therapy given before enrollment (anti-PD-1, anti-PD-L1 or anti-CTLA-4) was allowed, and approximately 40% had some. Study-wide results and limits: The specificity for antigen of the expanded peripheral T cells was not determined.

Sequenced by immunoSEQ multiplex PCR; TCRdb stores in-frame clones only, minus some. The data hold approximately 60,000 clones, with 82% observed a single time. The TCR was taken from an adult with an advanced solid tumor such as melanoma, head and neck, liver or kidney cancer. This chain links TRBV30 with TRBJ2-1, with D possibly matching TRBD2 (5 bases). The input for sequencing was CD4+ or CD8+ T cells sorted from blood, taken in a trial of the OX40 agonist ivuxolimab. CDR3 amino acids: CAWSLSGVLYNEQFF. CDR3 bases: TGTGCCTGGAGTCTAAGCGGAGTCCTGTACAATGAGCAGTTCTTC. The full variable domain, in which reference TRBV30 and TRBJ2-1 provide the parts outside the CDR3, is SQTIHQWPATLVQPVGSPLSLECTVEGTSNPNLYWYRQAAGRGLQLLFYSVGIGQISSEVPQNLSASRPQDRQFILSSKKLLLSDSGFYLCAWSLSGVLYNEQFFGPGTRLTVL.